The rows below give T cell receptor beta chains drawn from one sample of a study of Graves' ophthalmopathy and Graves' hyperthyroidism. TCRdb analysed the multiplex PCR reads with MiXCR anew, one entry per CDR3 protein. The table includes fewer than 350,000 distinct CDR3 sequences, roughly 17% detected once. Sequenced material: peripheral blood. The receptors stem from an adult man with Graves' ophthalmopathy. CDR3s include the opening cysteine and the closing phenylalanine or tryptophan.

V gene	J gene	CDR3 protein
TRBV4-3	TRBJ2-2	CASSQDSGGLSTGELFF
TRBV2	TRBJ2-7	CASSSGPSVEQYF
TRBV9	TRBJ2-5	CASSVDGETQYF
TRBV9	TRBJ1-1	CASSVGTEGTEAFF
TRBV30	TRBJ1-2	CAADRDRGYGYTF
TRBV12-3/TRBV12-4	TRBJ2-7	CASTSRTGVTYEQYF
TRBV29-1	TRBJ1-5	CSVWTGAVNQPQHF
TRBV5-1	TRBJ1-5	CASSPRTGGGMPQHF
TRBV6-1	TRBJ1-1	CASSRQGQNTEAFF
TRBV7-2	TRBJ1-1	CASRPGPREAFF
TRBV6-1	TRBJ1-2	CASSAPTANYGYTF
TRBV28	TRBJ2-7	CASSLRRHSYEQYF
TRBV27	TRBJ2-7	CASRSGGSPYEQYF
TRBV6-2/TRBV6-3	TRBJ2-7	CASSLKLVSEQYF
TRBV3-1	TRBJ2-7	CASSQELSSYEQYF
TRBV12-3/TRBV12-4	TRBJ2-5	CASRRLAGGQETQYF
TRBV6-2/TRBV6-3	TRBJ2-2	CASWPRTVTNTGELFF
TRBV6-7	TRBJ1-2	CASSSSNWQLSDGYTF
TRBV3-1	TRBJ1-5	CASSQAMGNQPQHF
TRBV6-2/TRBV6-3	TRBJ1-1	CASSYFPSMSGVNTEAFF
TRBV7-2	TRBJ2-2	CASSPRTSGTGELFF
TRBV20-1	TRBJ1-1	CSARDPGGMNTEAFF
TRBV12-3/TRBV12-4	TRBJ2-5	CASRPFLTEETQYF
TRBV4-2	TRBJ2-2	CASSQGKGRTGELFF
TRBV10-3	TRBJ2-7	CAIGTGTSAYEQYF
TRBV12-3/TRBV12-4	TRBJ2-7	CASSQGTDYEQYF
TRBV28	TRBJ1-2	CASSLETEIYGYTF
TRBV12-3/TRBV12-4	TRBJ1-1	CASSPEILDRHTEAFF
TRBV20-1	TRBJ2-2	CSASPGRHNTGELFF
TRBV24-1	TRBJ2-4	CATSDAPGRTKNIQYF
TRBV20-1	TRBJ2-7	CSGGPRSYEQYF
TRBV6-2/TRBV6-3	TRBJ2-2	CASSYDRDLTGELFF
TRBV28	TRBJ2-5	CASSLISGVNQETQYF